Sequencing of this T cell receptor beta chain was carried out in a study of T cells after yellow fever vaccination. Study information: SMART-Seq v4 Ultra Low Input prepared libraries from low-cell fractions. Study-level findings and limits: Reappearance after the booster was seen for most primary-vaccination clones, at 96% CD4 and more than 80% CD8.

MiXCR, applied by TCRdb to the 5' RACE reads, yields one record per CDR3 protein. The sample includes 450,000 to 550,000 distinct CDR3 sequences, 21% seen only once; the top ten take roughly a sixth. The CDR3 is 15 residues long. Germline CDR1 reads SGHTA; CDR2 reads FQGTGA. The J segment lost 3 bases and the V segment lost 4 bases, leaving 8 bases of the junction unmatched. This clonotype was detected a few times. The target antigen is unknown. This chain connects TRBV7-3 to TRBJ1-1; 7 nucleotides line up with TRBD1. This TCR was sampled from a man aged 18 to 35 who received the YFV17D yellow fever vaccine. The specimen was PBMCs, collected approximately 22 days after the first yellow fever vaccination. CDR3 in DNA: TGTGCCAGCAGCTATGCAGGGGGAGGGTACACTGAAGCTTTCTTT. It is translated as CASSYAGGGYTEAFF.